Each of the 21 T cell receptor beta chains below was sequenced from the same sample in a study of post-analysis software for immune sequencing data. Whole-study results and caveats: Patients carried a handful of TRBV segments more frequently than controls did, and TRBV5-6, TRBV5-1 and TRBV20-1 were among them.

Their target antigens are unknown. Libraries were made from TCR beta cDNA, and they carried unique molecular identifiers. Each CDR3 protein is one row after TCRdb ran MiXCR on the PCR reads. The sample records 750,000 to 900,000 distinct CDR3 sequences, just over 45% being singletons. The sample was blood. Source of these receptors: a girl aged 10 to 17 with multiple sclerosis.

The chain joins TRBV5-1 to TRBJ2-1; the D gene is possibly TRBD2 (6 bases). There are 17 residues in the CDR3. Germline V lookup: CDR1 SGHRS, CDR2 YFSETQ. V dropped 4 bases and J dropped 0 bases, with 17 bases sitting between them. CDR3: CASSPPSVGNSYNEQFF. The DNA for the CDR3 is TGCGCCAGCAGCCCACCTAGCGTAGGGAACTCCTACAATGAGCAGTTCTTC. Full variable domain (missing parts from reference TRBV5-1 and TRBJ2-1): KAGVTQTPRYLIKTRGQQVTLSCSPISGHRSVSWYQQTPGQGLQFLFEYFSETQRNKGNFPGRFSGRQFSNSRSEMNVSTLELGDSALYLCASSPPSVGNSYNEQFFGPGTRLTVL.

V gene TRBV7-3 combines with J gene TRBJ2-1, with 7 bases identical to TRBD2. The end of the DNA is better explained by TRBJ2-7, so the J call may be wrong. The CDR3 is 17 residues long. Germline V gives CDR1 SGHTA, CDR2 FQGTGA. The CDR3 here is CASSLSSGLGAGNEQYF. The CDR3 nucleotides are TGTGCCAGCAGCTTAAGCTCCGGACTAGGGGCGGGGAATGAGCAGTACTTC.

This clonotype was detected only a few times. The chain has TRBV20-1 and TRBJ2-3; 7 nucleotides align to TRBD1. This CDR3 is 17 amino acids long. The V segment lost 5 bases and the J segment 2 bases; nucleotides outside the gene matches: 16. The germline V gene encodes CDR1 DFQATT and CDR2 SNEGSKA (reference sequence). In DNA, the CDR3 is TGCAGTGCTCCAAACCCTCGCCGGGACAGCTCCACAGATACGCAGTATTTT. Protein product: CSAPNPRRDSSTDTQYF.

The chain recombines TRBV20-1 with TRBJ2-5; 7 positions agree with TRBD1. Germline CDR1 and CDR2: DFQATT and SNEGSKA (reference sequence). The V segment lost 4 bases and the J segment 2 bases; nucleotides outside the gene matches: 10. CDR3 length: 15 amino acids. CDR3 loop: CSATRTGGQQETQYF. The CDR3 region has the DNA TGCAGTGCTACCCGGACAGGTGGGCAACAAGAGACCCAGTACTTC.

J is TRBJ2-1 and V is TRBV12-3 or TRBV12-4, with 10 bases lining up with TRBD2. With V trimmed by 6 bases and J by 15 bases, 11 bases remained unmatched. CDR3 size: 13 residues. The CDR3 region is CASSHVLAGDLFF. The CDR3, as DNA: TGTGCCAGCAGCCACGTTCTAGCGGGAGATCTGTTCTTC.

This clonotype was seen a handful of times. The chain joins TRBV20-1 to TRBJ2-1; 8 bases align to TRBD2. The J segment lost 1 base and the V segment lost 0 bases, leaving 5 bases of the junction unmatched. The CDR3 contains 16 residues. Germline V gives CDR1 DFQATT, CDR2 SNEGSKA (reference sequence). DNA for the CDR3: TGCAGTGCTAGAGATGGTAGCGGGATTTCCTACAATGAGCAGTTCTTC. Translated, it gives CSARDGSGISYNEQFF.

V and J are TRBV15 and TRBJ2-1; D is possibly TRBD1 (5 bases). Trimming removed 1 base from V and 5 bases from J, with 12 bases in between. Germline V lookup: CDR1 LNHNV, CDR2 YYDKDF (reference sequence). The CDR3 is 15 amino acids. The CDR3 reads CATSRGRDRDNEQFF. CDR3 bases: TGTGCCACCAGCAGAGGCAGGGATAGGGACAATGAGCAGTTCTTC.

CDR3 region: CASSSRTGGAAYEQYF. In nucleotides, the CDR3 is TGTGCCAGCAGCTCCCGAACGGGCGGGGCGGCATACGAGCAGTACTTC. J is TRBJ2-7 and V is TRBV3-1, with D possibly being TRBD2 (6 bases). Germline V lookup: CDR1 LGHDT, CDR2 YNNKEL (reference sequence). V lost 5 bases, J lost 4 bases, and 21 bases lay in between. CDR3 length: 16 amino acids.

The rearrangement links TRBV12-3 or TRBV12-4 to TRBJ2-1; tentative D call: TRBD2 (7 bases). V shed 5 bases and J shed 0 bases, with 17 bases lying between them. This CDR3 has 17 residues. The CDR3 DNA is TGTGCCAGCAGTCCGGGACCTGCGGGGGCCTCCTACAATGAGCAGTTCTTC. It encodes CASSPGPAGASYNEQFF.

The rearrangement links TRBV7-9 to TRBJ2-7; D uncertain. Trimming pared 1 base from V and 4 bases from J, leaving 8 bases between. Germline V CDR1 and CDR2: SEHNR, FQNEAQ (reference sequence). The CDR3 contains 13 residues. This CDR3 is CASSLESRYEQYF. The CDR3 region has the DNA TGTGCCAGCAGCTTAGAATCTAGGTACGAGCAGTACTTC.

The chain has TRBV4-3 and TRBJ2-1; 7 bases are a match to TRBD2. V shed 0 bases and J 0 bases; nucleotides not matched to a gene: 11. Germline V gives CDR1 LGHNA, CDR2 YSLEER. The CDR3 contains 19 residues. The CDR3 protein is CASSQDYEFSGNSYNEQFF. The CDR3 DNA reads as TGCGCCAGCAGCCAAGATTATGAATTCAGCGGGAACTCCTACAATGAGCAGTTCTTC.

The chain employs TRBV20-1 and TRBJ1-1; D not resolved. In germline, CDR1 is DFQATT, CDR2 SNEGSKA (reference sequence). The CDR3 is made up of 15 amino acids. Trimming took 1 base from V and 0 from J, leaving 12 bases between them. CDR3 protein: CSARGPWNMNTEAFF. In DNA, the CDR3 is TGCAGTGCTAGAGGACCCTGGAACATGAACACTGAAGCTTTCTTT.

The chain carries TRBV7-2 and TRBJ2-7; no definite D call. Near its end, the DNA agrees better with TRBJ2-5, so the J call may be wrong. Germline values: CDR1 SGHTA, CDR2 FQGNSA. The CDR3 runs to 12 residues. The chain's CDR3 is CASSSPWQTQYF. The CDR3 region has the DNA TGTGCCAGCAGCTCCCCGTGGCAGACCCAGTACTTC.

In this sample, this clonotype turned up a few times. The chain uses TRBV12-3 or TRBV12-4 and TRBJ2-1; 7 nucleotides line up with TRBD2. CDR3 length equals 14 residues. The V segment lost 8 bases and the J segment 0 bases; nucleotides outside the gene matches: 4. The CDR3 nucleotides are TGTGCCAGCCTTCGCGGGAGCTCCTACAATGAGCAGTTCTTC. As protein: CASLRGSSYNEQFF.

The CDR3: CASSLALTGASNGYTF. DNA for the CDR3: TGTGCCAGCAGTTTAGCGCTCACAGGGGCATCGAATGGCTACACCTTC. V and J are TRBV12-3 or TRBV12-4 and TRBJ1-2; 7 bases line up with TRBD1. The trim removed 0 bases at V and 6 bases at J, leaving 10 bases unmatched. This CDR3 contains 16 residues.

The sample holds a few counts of this clonotype. The chain is built from TRBV7-2 and TRBJ1-4; no reliable D call. V was trimmed by 2 bases and J by 4 bases, leaving 5 bases between them. The CDR3 runs to 13 residues. Looked up from germline, CDR1 is SGHTA and CDR2 is FQGNSA. The CDR3 sequence: CASSLNRNEKLFF. CDR3 sequence (DNA): TGTGCCAGCAGCTTAAACCGTAATGAAAAACTGTTTTTT.

V gene TRBV6-1 combines with J gene TRBJ2-7; D unclear. The V gene lost 5 bases and the J gene lost 5 bases, with 13 bases spanning the gap. The V gene's germline CDR1 is MNHNS and CDR2 SASEGT. This CDR3 is 13 amino acids long. CDR3 DNA: TGTGCCAGCAGTCGGCGGTTGTTTCACGAGCAGTACTTC. It translates to CASSRRLFHEQYF.

This chain's CDR3 is CASSLERPGLAGGPPYNEQFF. The CDR3 DNA reads TGTGCCAGCAGTTTAGAAAGACCGGGACTAGCGGGAGGGCCCCCCTACAATGAGCAGTTCTTC. The chain carries TRBV12-3 or TRBV12-4 and TRBJ2-1, with 16 bases lining up with TRBD2. CDR3 length equals 21 residues. Losses at the gene ends were 1 base for V and 2 bases for J; bases not matched to a gene: 11.

The chain carries TRBV3-1 and TRBJ2-6; no clear D. V was clipped by 0 bases and J by 3 bases, with 9 bases between them. Per the germline V gene, CDR1 is LGHDT and CDR2 is YNNKEL (reference sequence). The length of the CDR3 is 16 residues. CDR3: CASSQDQPGGANVLTF. Written as DNA, the CDR3 is TGTGCCAGCAGCCAAGATCAACCAGGTGGGGCCAACGTCCTGACTTTC.

The V gene is TRBV4-2, the J gene TRBJ2-3; 14 bases fit TRBD2. The V and J ends lost 0 bases and 1 base, in that order; junction bases with no gene match: 12. The length of the CDR3 is 21 residues. Per the germline V gene, CDR1 is LGHNA and CDR2 is YNFKEQ. CDR3 protein: CASSQDGPGTSGRPGTDTQYF. CDR3 sequence (DNA): TGTGCCAGCAGCCAAGACGGCCCTGGGACTAGCGGGAGACCCGGCACAGATACGCAGTATTTT.

This chain's CDR3 is CASMSTEHNEQFF. CDR3 in DNA: TGCGCCAGCATGTCGACCGAACACAATGAGCAGTTCTTC. The rearrangement links TRBV4-1 to TRBJ2-1; D is unresolved. V was pared by 7 bases and J by 5 bases, with 12 bases between. The V gene's germline CDR1 is MGHRA and CDR2 YSYEKL. The CDR3 is made up of 13 amino acids.